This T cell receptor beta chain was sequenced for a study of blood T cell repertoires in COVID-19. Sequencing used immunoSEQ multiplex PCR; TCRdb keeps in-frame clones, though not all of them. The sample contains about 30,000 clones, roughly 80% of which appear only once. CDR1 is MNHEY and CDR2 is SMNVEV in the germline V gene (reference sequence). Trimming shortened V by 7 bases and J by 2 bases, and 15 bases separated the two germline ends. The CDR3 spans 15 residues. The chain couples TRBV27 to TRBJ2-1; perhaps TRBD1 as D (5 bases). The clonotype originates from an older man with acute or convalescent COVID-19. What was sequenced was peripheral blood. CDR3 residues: CASMIRAGPYNEQFF. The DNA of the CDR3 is TGTGCCAGCATGATCAGGGCAGGGCCCTACAATGAGCAGTTCTTC.